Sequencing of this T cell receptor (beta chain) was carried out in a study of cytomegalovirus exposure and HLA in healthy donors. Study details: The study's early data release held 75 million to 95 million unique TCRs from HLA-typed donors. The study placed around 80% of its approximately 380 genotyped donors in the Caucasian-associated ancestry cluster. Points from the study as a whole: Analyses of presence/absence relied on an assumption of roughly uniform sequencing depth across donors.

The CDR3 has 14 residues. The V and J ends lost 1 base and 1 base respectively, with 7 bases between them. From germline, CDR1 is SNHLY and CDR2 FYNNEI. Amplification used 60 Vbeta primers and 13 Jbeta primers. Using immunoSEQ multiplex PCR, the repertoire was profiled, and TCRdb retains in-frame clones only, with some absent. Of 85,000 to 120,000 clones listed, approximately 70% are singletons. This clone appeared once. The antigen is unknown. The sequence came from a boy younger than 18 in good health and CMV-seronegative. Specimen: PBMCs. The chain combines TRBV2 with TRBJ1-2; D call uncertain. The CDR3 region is CASSEGRLNYGYTF. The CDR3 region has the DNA TGTGCCAGCAGTGAAGGGCGGCTTAACTATGGCTACACCTTC.